The T cell receptor beta chain under discussion was sequenced for a study of shared clonotypes between healthy human individuals. Study-level background: Three plates were used per donor for CD4 naive, three for CD4 memory, two for CD8 naive and one for CD8 memory.

The germline gives CDR1 MNHEY, CDR2 SMNVEV (reference sequence). V gave up 5 bases and J gave up 1 base; unmatched junction bases: 10. The CDR3 runs to 16 residues. Study observations and caveats: Sequencing depth was a factor that was expected to affect clonotype sharing among donors. Genetic and exposure-history diversity was limited by the few donors.

For this clone: Its target is not known.

Some clones are missing from TCRdb's copy, which holds only in-frame ones; the method was immunoSEQ multiplex PCR. In the table there are millions of clones, 85% to 95% of which are singletons. Sequences were obtained from naive CD4+ T cells sorted from blood. The subset is: CD45RA+ positively selected. This sequence joins TRBV27 and TRBJ2-5; 7 bases fit TRBD1. This receptor was obtained from a man between 18 and 29 years old in good health. CDR3 protein: CASSPYFRGSQETQYF. DNA for the CDR3: TGTGCCAGCAGTCCCTACTTCAGGGGGTCCCAAGAGACCCAGTACTTC.